The 16 T cell receptor beta chains below come from one sample, sequenced in a study of metastatic and nonmetastatic thyroid tumors. TCRdb recomputed clones from the PCR reads via MiXCR. The table includes 14,000 to 15,000 clones, roughly 3.5% detected once. All patients were treatment-naive before thyroid surgery. The sequenced material came from tumor tissue. The receptors derive from a female donor with papillary thyroid cancer or a benign thyroid nodule (not recorded which). Some clones in this sample may be carry-over from other donors' samples.

Only a few counts were recorded for this clone. The V call is TRBV24-1, the J call TRBJ2-3; tentatively, D is TRBD2 (6 bases). Trimming removed 3 bases from V and 3 bases from J, with 12 bases in between. The germline V gene has CDR1 KGHDR and CDR2 SFDVKD. The CDR3 runs to 15 residues. The CDR3 bases are TGTGCCACCAGTGATACGGGGACTGGTACAGATACGCAGTATTTT. Its translation is CATSDTGTGTDTQYF.

The J gene is TRBJ2-7, the V gene TRBV20-1; 12 bases are shared with TRBD1. The CDR3 has 14 residues. The V gene's germline CDR1 is DFQATT and CDR2 SNEGSKA (reference sequence). J lost 2 bases, V lost 1 base, and 0 bases had no gene match. The CDR3 here is CSARGDRGPYEQYF. The CDR3 nucleotides are TGCAGTGCTAGAGGGGACAGGGGGCCCTACGAGCAGTACTTC.

This clone was detected only a few times. The V gene is TRBV27, the J gene TRBJ1-2, with D uncertain. V lost 5 bases, J lost 2 bases, and 15 bases lay in between. This CDR3 contains 15 residues. The germline CDR1 and CDR2 sequences are MNHEY and SMNVEV (reference sequence). CDR3 sequence reads: CASSTRLVSNYGYTF. The CDR3 DNA is TGTGCCAGCAGTACCCGACTGGTGTCGAACTATGGCTACACCTTC.

V usage is TRBV6-1 and J usage is TRBJ1-2; D may be TRBD1 (6 bases). Germline V gives CDR1 MNHNS, CDR2 SASEGT. With 4 bases removed from V and 0 bases from J, the gap between germline ends came to 9 bases. This CDR3 contains 14 residues. CDR3 sequence: CASSAGTTNYGYTF. CDR3 DNA: TGTGCCAGCAGTGCTGGGACAACTAACTATGGCTACACCTTC.

The sample holds a few counts of this clone. This sequence joins TRBV30 and TRBJ2-2; tentatively, D is TRBD2 (6 bases). The CDR3 is 16 amino acids. The germline V gene has CDR1 GTSNPN and CDR2 SVGIG (reference sequence). V dropped 4 bases and J dropped 1 base, with 16 bases sitting between them. CDR3 sequence reads: CAWTFPGTWNTGELFF. CDR3 coding DNA: TGTGCCTGGACCTTTCCCGGGACTTGGAACACCGGGGAGCTGTTTTTT.

The chain recombines TRBV20-1 with TRBJ1-2; D may be TRBD1 (5 bases). CDR1 is DFQATT and CDR2 is SNEGSKA in the germline V gene (reference sequence). This CDR3 spans 14 amino acids. Between the trimmed V and J ends, which lost 6 bases and 0 bases, there was a span of 14 bases. The CDR3 sequence: CSALTEDTNYGYTF. CDR3 DNA sequence: TGCAGTGCATTGACAGAAGACACTAACTATGGCTACACCTTC.

V usage is TRBV6-1 and J usage is TRBJ2-1; D call uncertain. CDR1 and CDR2 (germline): MNHNS, SASEGT. The V end lost 0 bases, the J end lost 7 bases, and 4 bases lay between the germline ends. The CDR3 contains 12 residues. CDR3: CASSEAGNEQFF. CDR3 nucleotides: TGTGCCAGCAGTGAAGCCGGGAATGAGCAGTTCTTC.

The rearrangement joins TRBV10-3 to TRBJ2-7; D gene uncertain. The V gene lost 3 bases and the J gene lost 0 bases, with 12 bases spanning the gap. Germline CDR1 and CDR2: ENHRY and SYGVKD. The CDR3 runs to 15 residues. CDR3 region: CAISDPTRSSYEQYF. The CDR3 region has the DNA TGTGCCATCAGTGACCCAACCAGGAGCTCCTACGAGCAGTACTTC.

This clone has just a few counts. V usage is TRBV15 and J usage is TRBJ2-7; D is perhaps TRBD1 (5 bases). The CDR3 has 15 residues. Per germline, CDR1 LNHNV and CDR2 YYDKDF (reference sequence). Trimming left V 1 base short and J 3 bases short, with 13 bases between. The CDR3 region is CATSRAEAGNYEQYF. Written as DNA, the CDR3 is TGTGCCACCAGCAGAGCCGAGGCAGGGAACTACGAGCAGTACTTC.

The rearrangement links TRBV5-1 to TRBJ2-2, with D uncertain. Between the trimmed V and J ends, which lost 0 bases and 5 bases, there was a span of 5 bases. From germline, CDR1 is SGHRS and CDR2 YFSETQ. The CDR3 has 13 amino acids. The CDR3: CASSLGQTGELFF. Written as DNA, the CDR3 is TGCGCCAGCAGCTTGGGGCAAACCGGGGAGCTGTTTTTT.

V and J are TRBV6-1 and TRBJ1-5, with unresolved D. V was cut by 3 bases and J by 8 bases, with 14 bases left in between. The CDR3 spans 14 residues. Germline CDR1 is MNHNS and CDR2 is SASEGT. The CDR3 is CASSEEGSVEPQHF. In DNA, the CDR3 is TGTGCCAGCAGTGAGGAAGGATCCGTGGAGCCCCAGCATTTT.

This clone was picked up a small number of times. The chain links TRBV28 to TRBJ2-3; 11 bases are shared with TRBD2. The CDR3 totals 14 residues. Unmatched junction bases numbered 2, after V lost 3 bases and J lost 6 bases. Germline CDR1 MDHEN, CDR2 SYDVKM. CDR3 sequence reads: CASSLGLAVDTQYF. In nucleotides, the CDR3 is TGTGCCAGCAGTTTGGGACTAGCGGTCGATACGCAGTATTTT.

The rearrangement links TRBV6-4 to TRBJ1-2; D call uncertain. The ends were cut back, 5 bases at V and 4 bases at J, with 17 bases in the middle. This CDR3 is built from 15 residues. Germline CDR1 and CDR2: MRHNA and SNTAGT. CDR3 coding DNA: TGTGCCAGCAGTCCCGAGGGAGATTTCGGCTATGGCTACACCTTC. Encoded protein: CASSPEGDFGYGYTF.

Only a few counts were recorded for this clone. The chain recombines TRBV6-1 with TRBJ1-2; maybe TRBD1 (5 bases). Trimming removed 6 bases at V and 0 bases at J, with 17 bases between. Looked up from germline, CDR1 is MNHNS and CDR2 is SASEGT. The CDR3 extends over 16 amino acids. CDR3: CASSAGGGTTNYGYTF. The CDR3 nucleotides are TGTGCCAGCAGCGCGGGGGGGGGAACGACTAACTATGGCTACACCTTC.

Only a few counts were recorded for this clone. The V and J genes are TRBV19 and TRBJ2-2; 7 bases line up with TRBD2. CDR1 is LNHDA, CDR2 SQIVND, per germline (reference sequence). The CDR3 has 16 residues. With V trimmed by 3 bases and J by 5 bases, 9 bases remained unmatched. CDR3 bases: TGTGCCAGTAGTATTGGGGGAGGGAGGAGAACCGGGGAGCTGTTTTTT. Translated, it gives CASSIGGGRRTGELFF.

This clone was counted a few times. This chain joins TRBV2 and TRBJ1-6; D perhaps matches TRBD1 (5 bases). This CDR3 has 13 amino acids. Trimming pared 11 bases from V and 3 bases from J, leaving 11 bases between. CDR1 is SNHLY and CDR2 is FYNNEI in the germline V gene. The CDR3 loop reads CAGRTYYNSPLHF. CDR3 DNA sequence: TGTGCCGGAAGGACATACTATAATTCACCCCTCCACTTT.